The rows below give T cell receptor beta chains drawn from one sample of a study of CD8 T cells in ankylosing spondylitis. TCRdb re-analysed the 5' RACE reads in MiXCR, keeping a single row per CDR3 protein. Of some 130,000 distinct CDR3 sequences in the sample, roughly 17% were seen once. The source material was blood, either unsorted or a sorted T cell fraction (not recorded which). Receptors were obtained from a male donor with ankylosing spondylitis. Each CDR3 is given with its conserved first and last residue. The D gene is left open where the match is weak. Rows may omit the clone size; those that give it use once, few, many or a size class.

-,TRBJ1-1,few,TRBV7-8,15,CASSLIWEGNTEAFF,TGTGCCAGCAGCTTAATTTGGGAGGGGAACACTGAAGCTTTCTTT
-,TRBJ2-1,few,TRBV4-2,16,CASSQFLAPLGNEQFF,TGTGCCAGCAGCCAATTTCTAGCACCCCTGGGCAATGAGCAGTTCTTC
-,TRBJ2-5,-,TRBV7-2,13,CASTVAWQETQYF,TGTGCCAGCACCGTAGCTTGGCAAGAGACCCAGTACTTC
-,TRBJ2-7,-,TRBV25-1,14,CASSAGTGAHEQYF,TGTGCCAGCAGTGCAGGGACCGGCGCCCACGAGCAGTACTTC
TRBD2,TRBJ2-1,-,TRBV3-1,15,CASSQASGRNNEQFF,TGTGCCAGCAGCCAAGCTAGCGGGAGGAACAATGAGCAGTTCTTC
TRBD1,TRBJ2-7,few,TRBV12-3/TRBV12-4,14,CASSLGQLIYEQYF,TGTGCCAGCAGTCTGGGACAGCTCATCTACGAGCAGTACTTC
-,TRBJ1-4,many,TRBV20-1,14,CSATRPHRDEKLFF,TGCAGTGCTACAAGGCCACATAGGGATGAAAAACTGTTTTTT
-,TRBJ2-1,many,TRBV7-8,11,CASSLEGEQFF,TGTGCCAGCAGCTTAGAGGGTGAGCAGTTCTTC
-,TRBJ2-1,-,TRBV6-4,15,CASSEAGFPYNEQFF,TGTGCCAGCAGTGAGGCCGGGTTCCCCTACAATGAGCAGTTCTTC
-,TRBJ2-1,-,TRBV4-3,16,CASSPGRRFGHNEQFF,TGCGCCAGCAGCCCCGGACGACGGTTTGGGCACAATGAGCAGTTCTTC
-,TRBJ2-3,few,TRBV5-6,13,CASSYRGGLSQYF,TGTGCCAGCAGCTACAGGGGAGGTCTATCGCAGTATTTT
-,TRBJ2-3,-,TRBV20-1,15,CSAIGTPRYTDTQYF,TGCAGTGCGATAGGAACCCCGAGATACACAGATACGCAGTATTTT
-,TRBJ2-1,-,TRBV9,13,CASSDGSWNEQFF,TGTGCCAGCAGCGATGGCTCGTGGAATGAGCAGTTCTTC
TRBD2,TRBJ2-1,-,TRBV27,15,CASSWGGPPYNEQFF,TGTGCCAGCAGCTGGGGAGGGCCCCCCTACAATGAGCAGTTCTTC
TRBD1,TRBJ1-2,-,TRBV28,15,CASSFLSGQADGYTF,TGTGCCAGCAGTTTTCTCTCGGGACAGGCGGATGGCTACACCTTC
TRBD1,TRBJ2-7,-,TRBV29-1,12,CSVRTGDYEQYF,TGCAGCGTTCGGACAGGGGACTACGAGCAGTACTTC
-,TRBJ2-1,-,TRBV5-1,15,CASSPPGTGYNEQFF,TGCGCCAGCAGCCCCCCCGGGACTGGCTACAATGAGCAGTTCTTC
-,TRBJ2-5,few,TRBV15,15,CATSRDPGDWETQYF,TGTGCCACCAGCAGGGACCCGGGAGACTGGGAGACCCAGTACTTC
-,TRBJ2-3,-,TRBV27,14,CASSLGSDTDTQYF,TGTGCCAGCAGTTTAGGTTCGGACACAGATACGCAGTATTTT
-,TRBJ2-3,few,TRBV20-1,13,CSASRFSTDTQYF,TGCAGTGCTTCTAGATTTAGCACAGATACGCAGTATTTT
-,TRBJ1-4,-,TRBV3-1,14,CASSRARDNEKLFF,TGTGCCAGCAGCCGAGCCCGGGATAATGAAAAACTGTTTTTT
-,TRBJ1-4,-,TRBV7-8,16,CASSLAHFATNEKLFF,TGTGCCAGCAGCTTAGCTCACTTTGCAACTAATGAAAAACTGTTTTTT
-,TRBJ2-2,-,TRBV15,14,CATSRQQNTGELFF,TGTGCCACCAGCAGACAGCAGAACACCGGGGAGCTGTTTTTT